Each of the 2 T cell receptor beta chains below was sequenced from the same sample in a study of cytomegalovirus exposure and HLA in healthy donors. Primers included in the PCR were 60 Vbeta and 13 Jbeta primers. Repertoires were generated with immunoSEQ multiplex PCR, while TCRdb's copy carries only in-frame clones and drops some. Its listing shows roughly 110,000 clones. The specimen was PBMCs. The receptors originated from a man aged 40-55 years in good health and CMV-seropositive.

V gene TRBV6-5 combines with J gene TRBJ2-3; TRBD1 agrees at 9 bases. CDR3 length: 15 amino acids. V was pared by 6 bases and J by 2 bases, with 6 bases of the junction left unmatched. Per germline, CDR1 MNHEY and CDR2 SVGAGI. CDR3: CASSPGQGHTDTQYF. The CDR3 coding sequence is TGTGCCAGCAGCCCGGGACAGGGACACACAGATACGCAGTATTTT.

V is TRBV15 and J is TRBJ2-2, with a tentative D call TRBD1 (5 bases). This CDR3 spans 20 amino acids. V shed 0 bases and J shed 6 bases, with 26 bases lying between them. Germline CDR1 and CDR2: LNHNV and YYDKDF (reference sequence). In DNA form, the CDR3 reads TGTGCCACCAGCAGAGATTTCTCCGGGCAGGGTCTCCTACCAGCCGGGGAGCTGTTTTTT. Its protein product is CATSRDFSGQGLLPAGELFF.